What follows are 20 T cell receptor beta chains derived from one specimen sequenced in a study of blood T cells in healthy people across ages. Then a second PCR, running about 6 to 11 cycles, was carried out with a sample-barcoded 5' primer and a J-beta primer mix. TCRdb re-called the 5' RACE reads through MiXCR, storing one row per CDR3 protein. The sample lists about 970,000 distinct CDR3 sequences; 51% were seen once. The sequencing input was blood. The receptor set was obtained from a woman aged 55-69 years in good health.

The chain recombines TRBV5-1 with TRBJ2-7; 10 positions agree with TRBD1. V was clipped by 2 bases and J by 2 bases; unmatched bases: 22. This CDR3 has 21 amino acids. The germline gives CDR1 SGHRS, CDR2 YFSETQ. This CDR3 reads CASSLRVMGQGSSPLTYEQYF. For the CDR3, the DNA is TGCGCCAGCAGCTTAAGGGTTATGGGACAGGGGTCGTCCCCCCTTACCTACGAGCAGTACTTC.

This rearrangement joins TRBV20-1 to TRBJ2-5; TRBD2 is a possible D gene (6 bases). TRBJ2-7 matches the DNA end more closely, so the J call is doubtful. Germline V gives CDR1 DFQATT, CDR2 SNEGSKA (reference sequence). The CDR3 spans 12 residues. CDR3 coding DNA: TGCAGCCCCAAACCGGGACTTCACGAGCAGTACTTC. This sequence encodes CSPKPGLHEQYF.

The chain links TRBV28 to TRBJ1-6; a possible D gene is TRBD1 (5 bases). The germline V and J ends were trimmed by 1 base and 5 bases, with 15 bases remaining between them. Germline-derived CDR1 and CDR2 are MDHEN and SYDVKM. The CDR3 extends over 17 amino acids. The CDR3 nucleotides are TGTGCCAGCAGTTTATCTCCATGGGGCGACAATAATTCACCCCTCCACTTT. Translation: CASSLSPWGDNNSPLHF.

Only a few counts were recorded for this clonotype. The V and J genes are TRBV11-2 and TRBJ2-7; weak D call: TRBD2 (6 bases). Trimming left V 5 bases short and J 4 bases short, with 12 bases between. In germline, CDR1 is SGHAT, CDR2 FQNNGV. The CDR3 is made up of 13 amino acids. The CDR3 bases are TGTGCCAGCAGCCATGGGGAGGTTTACGAGCAGTACTTC. The encoded protein is CASSHGEVYEQYF.

The chain employs TRBV15 and TRBJ1-4, with D maybe TRBD1 (5 bases). CDR1 is LNHNV, CDR2 YYDKDF, per germline (reference sequence). V lost 1 base and J 4 bases, leaving 7 bases between the germline ends. The CDR3 runs to 14 residues. CDR3 bases: TGTGCCACCAGCAGAGGACAGCATAATGAAAAACTGTTTTTT. Translation gives CATSRGQHNEKLFF.

The chain recombines TRBV7-2 with TRBJ1-5; D gene uncertain. Per the germline V gene, CDR1 is SGHTA and CDR2 is FQGNSA. This CDR3 has 13 residues. The V gene lost 5 bases and the J gene lost 6 bases, with 11 bases spanning the gap. CDR3 loop: CASSADVVQPQHF. The CDR3 coding sequence is TGTGCCAGCAGCGCTGACGTAGTTCAGCCCCAGCATTTT.

Notes on this clonotype: This CDR3 is missing its conserved last phenylalanine or tryptophan, likely due to a read error. The chain is built from TRBV5-6 and TRBJ2-1; 9 bases are a match to TRBD1. J gave up 10 bases and V 1 base, and 6 bases lay outside the gene matches. CDR3 length: 14 amino acids. Germline lookup yields CDR1 SGHDT and CDR2 YYEEEE. The CDR3, as DNA: TGTGCCAGCAGCTTGAGGGACAGGGCCTACGAGCAGTTCTTA. Translating it yields CASSLRDRAYEQFL.

V usage is TRBV20-1 and J usage is TRBJ1-5, with D perhaps TRBD1 (5 bases). Germline V gives CDR1 DFQATT, CDR2 SNEGSKA (reference sequence). Trimming left V 2 bases short and J 7 bases short, with 12 bases between. The CDR3 totals 13 residues. As DNA, the CDR3 is TGCAGTGCTAGACCACCAGGGCCCCAGCCCCAGCATTTT. It codes for CSARPPGPQPQHF.

J is TRBJ2-1 and V is TRBV5-1; D might be TRBD2 (6 bases). The CDR3 has 14 amino acids. Trimming took off 10 bases at V and 2 bases at J, with 16 bases between the two ends. CDR1 SGHRS and CDR2 YFSETQ come from the germline V gene. Here the CDR3 DNA reads TGCGCCCCCCCGGGAGTAAGGGCCTACAATGAGCAGTTCTTC. Translating gives CAPPGVRAYNEQFF.

The chain couples TRBV5-5 to TRBJ2-5; D gene uncertain. The J call may be mistaken, given a closer DNA end match to TRBJ2-7. The germline gives CDR1 SGHKS, CDR2 YYEKEE (reference sequence). The length of the CDR3 is 12 residues. For the CDR3, the DNA is TGTGCCAGCAGCTTGGCAAGGCACGAGCAGTACTTC. Amino acids: CASSLARHEQYF.

The V call is TRBV12-3 or TRBV12-4, the J call TRBJ2-3; D is possibly TRBD1 (5 bases). The CDR3 is 15 amino acids. Trimming took 3 bases from V and 2 from J, leaving 12 bases between them. CDR3 in DNA: TGTGCCAGCAGTTTGGGCGACAGCCCCACAGATACGCAGTATTTT. Translating gives CASSLGDSPTDTQYF.

This clonotype was seen more than once but under ten times. Here the CDR3 DNA reads TGTGCCAGCAGCATTGCGGGAAGCAATGAGCAGTTCTTC. It specifies CASSIAGSNEQFF. This chain uses TRBV7-7 with TRBJ2-1; tentative D call: TRBD2 (6 bases). There are 13 residues in the CDR3. Germline V gene data show CDR1 as SSHAT and CDR2 as FNYEAQ (reference sequence). The germline V and J ends were trimmed by 5 bases and 6 bases, with 11 bases remaining between them.

V is TRBV2 and J is TRBJ2-1; 9 positions match TRBD1. The CDR3 runs 15 residues. Per the germline V gene, CDR1 is SNHLY and CDR2 is FYNNEI. V gave up 6 bases and J gave up 5 bases; unmatched junction bases: 8. The CDR3 region is CASRWDRVFNNEQFF. In DNA, the CDR3 is TGTGCCAGCAGATGGGACAGGGTTTTCAACAATGAGCAGTTCTTC.

V gene TRBV7-2 combines with J gene TRBJ2-2, with TRBD1 as a possible D gene (7 bases). Germline V gene lookup returns CDR1 SGHTA and CDR2 FQGNSA. V was clipped by 5 bases and J by 0 bases, with 13 bases between them. This CDR3 contains 16 residues. CDR3 protein: CASSAGQPTNTGELFF. The CDR3 nucleotides read TGTGCCAGCAGCGCGGGACAGCCAACGAACACCGGGGAGCTGTTTTTT.

V usage is TRBV7-8 and J usage is TRBJ2-3; 8 bases line up with TRBD1. V trimming: 5 bases; J trimming: 5 bases; junction bases outside the gene matches: 9. The CDR3 has 15 residues. The germline V gene has CDR1 SGHVS and CDR2 FQNEAQ. The CDR3 spells CASSQNQGARDTQYF. The CDR3 DNA sequence: TGTGCCAGCAGCCAGAATCAGGGGGCCAGAGATACGCAGTATTTT.

This clonotype showed up just a few times. V and J are TRBV19 and TRBJ2-7; D remains ambiguous. V was trimmed by 5 bases and J by 0 bases, leaving 11 bases between them. CDR3 length: 14 residues. The V gene's germline CDR1 is LNHDA and CDR2 SQIVND (reference sequence). The CDR3 loop is CASSGALLSYEQYF. CDR3 nucleotide sequence: TGTGCCAGTAGTGGAGCCCTCCTCTCCTACGAGCAGTACTTC.

This clonotype was seen only once. At one end the junction does not follow the germline gene, possibly because of a read error. The J gene is TRBJ2-7, the V gene TRBV3-1, with D uncertain. The V gene's germline CDR1 is LGHDT and CDR2 YNNKEL (reference sequence). This CDR3 has 16 residues. The CDR3 DNA follows: TGTGCCAGCAGCCCAGACTTCGCATCGTGGGCCTACGAGCGGTACTTC. Amino acid sequence: CASSPDFASWAYERYF.

The chain employs TRBV3-1 and TRBJ2-3; D is unclear. Trimming cost V 1 base and J 4 bases, with 18 bases left between them. The V gene's germline CDR1 is LGHDT and CDR2 YNNKEL (reference sequence). The CDR3 covers 17 residues. In DNA form, the CDR3 reads TGTGCCAGCAGCCAAGTCGGTAGTAAGGGTTGGTCAGATACGCAGTATTTT. This gives the protein CASSQVGSKGWSDTQYF.

J is TRBJ2-4 and V is TRBV28; possible D gene TRBD1, 6 bases. Trimming shortened V by 5 bases and J by 0 bases, and 14 bases separated the two germline ends. The CDR3 loop spans 16 amino acids. Per the germline V gene, CDR1 is MDHEN and CDR2 is SYDVKM. The CDR3 DNA reads TGTGCCAGCAGTCCAGGGGCAGGGGTAGCCAAAAACATTCAGTACTTC. Translated: CASSPGAGVAKNIQYF.

The CDR3 nucleotides read TGTGCCAGCAGTGGAGGACAGGTCTACGAGCAGTACTTC. It encodes CASSGGQVYEQYF. The rearrangement joins TRBV6-6 to TRBJ2-7; TRBD1 agrees at 7 bases. This CDR3 spans 13 amino acids. Germline V lookup: CDR1 MNHNY, CDR2 SVGAGI (reference sequence). J gave up 3 bases and V 5 bases, and 4 bases lay outside the gene matches.